Shown below are 27 T cell receptor beta chains from a single sample sequenced in a study of blood T cells in healthy people across ages. Using a J-beta primer mix together with a sample-barcoded 5' primer, a second PCR was run for roughly 7 to 12 cycles. In TCRdb, the 5' RACE reads were re-called with MiXCR into one record per CDR3 protein. The sample consists of 630,000 or so distinct CDR3 sequences, about a third of them appearing once. The sequencing sample was made of blood. The source of these receptors is a woman older than 75 in good health.

This clonotype has only one observation. V gene TRBV30 combines with J gene TRBJ1-1; unclear D gene. V lost 3 bases, J lost 5 bases, and 7 bases lay in between. Per the germline V gene, CDR1 is GTSNPN and CDR2 is SVGIG (reference sequence). The CDR3 runs to 11 residues. The CDR3 reads CAWRQRTEAFF. The CDR3 nucleotides are TGTGCCTGGAGACAGAGGACTGAAGCTTTCTTT.

Many counts were recorded for this clonotype. This chain uses TRBV7-3 with TRBJ1-2, with D uncertain. CDR3 size: 14 residues. Trimming left V 0 bases short and J 7 bases short, with 12 bases between. CDR1 SGHTA and CDR2 FQGTGA come from the germline V gene. CDR3 sequence: CASSLTEGRGGYTF. The CDR3 bases are TGTGCCAGCAGCTTAACTGAGGGCCGGGGTGGCTACACCTTC.

This clonotype appeared a few times. A much larger clone differs from this one at a single base, so this may be a read error. This chain joins TRBV7-2 and TRBJ2-5, with D uncertain. The CDR3 sequence is 13 residues long. Trimming pared 1 base from V and 11 bases from J, leaving 14 bases between. Germline V lookup: CDR1 SGHTA, CDR2 FQGNSA. The chain's CDR3 is CASSLVRPNEQYF. In DNA form, the CDR3 reads TGTGCCAGCAGCTTAGTCCGGCCGAATGAGCAGTACTTC.

The chain carries TRBV6-1 and TRBJ1-5, with no clear D. Germline V gives CDR1 MNHNS, CDR2 SASEGT. V was shortened by 2 bases and J by 4 bases, with 15 bases between the two germline ends. CDR3 length: 16 amino acids. CDR3 protein: CASSESRNSLNQPQHF. CDR3 bases: TGTGCCAGCAGTGAATCCCGGAACAGCTTGAATCAGCCCCAGCATTTT.

The J gene is TRBJ2-1, the V gene TRBV19, with D perhaps TRBD1 or TRBD2 (6 bases each). V gave up 5 bases and J gave up 11 bases, with 13 bases separating them. This CDR3 has 12 residues. Germline-derived CDR1 and CDR2 are LNHDA and SQIVND (reference sequence). Here the CDR3 DNA reads TGTGCCAGTAGTGTAGGGGGGAGCCAGCAGTTCTTC. This encodes CASSVGGSQQFF.

Notes on this clonotype: One base away lies a much larger clone, so this may be a sequencing read error. The rearrangement links TRBV18 to TRBJ2-1; the D call may be TRBD1 or TRBD2 (5 bases each). The CDR3 spans 16 residues. From germline, CDR1 is KGHSH and CDR2 LQKENI. V gave up 8 bases and J gave up 4 bases, with 21 bases separating them. CDR3 in amino acids: CASTQGLRDVYNEQFF. The CDR3 nucleotides are TGTGCCAGCACGCAAGGCCTCCGGGACGTATACAATGAGCAGTTCTTC.

The genes are TRBV12-3 or TRBV12-4 and TRBJ1-2, with 9 bases matching TRBD1. V gave up 5 bases and J gave up 7 bases; unmatched junction bases: 8. CDR3 length: 14 amino acids. The CDR3 reads CASSVGQGSVGYTF. The CDR3 DNA follows: TGTGCCAGCAGTGTGGGACAGGGTTCGGTTGGCTACACCTTC.

This chain uses TRBV7-3 with TRBJ2-5; TRBD1 is a possible D gene (5 bases). The CDR3 consists of 13 residues. Trimming took off 2 bases at V and 3 bases at J, with 7 bases between the two ends. Per germline, CDR1 SGHTA and CDR2 FQGTGA. The CDR3 loop reads CASSLATEETQYF. CDR3 DNA sequence: TGTGCCAGCAGCTTAGCGACAGAAGAGACCCAGTACTTC.

There are many counts of this clonotype. This rearrangement joins TRBV3-1 to TRBJ2-4, with 7 bases lining up with TRBD2. Germline CDR1 reads LGHDT; CDR2 reads YNNKEL (reference sequence). The length of the CDR3 is 15 residues. V dropped 1 base and J dropped 1; count of bases not matched to a gene: 1. The chain's CDR3 is CASSQAGGAKNIQYF. CDR3 DNA sequence: TGTGCCAGCAGCCAAGCCGGGGGGGCCAAAAACATTCAGTACTTC.

This chain joins TRBV27 and TRBJ2-3; weak D call: TRBD2 (6 bases). The germline V gene encodes CDR1 MNHEY and CDR2 SMNVEV (reference sequence). Trimming shortened V by 3 bases and J by 3 bases, and 13 bases separated the two germline ends. The CDR3 is made up of 15 amino acids. Here the CDR3 DNA reads TGTGCCAGCAGTTTGGAGGGGCACTTGACAGATACGCAGTATTTT. Its translation: CASSLEGHLTDTQYF.

This clonotype was recorded at least ten times. The V call is TRBV10-3, the J call TRBJ2-1, with 10 nucleotides matching TRBD2. V was clipped by 4 bases and J by 6 bases; unmatched bases: 3. Germline CDR1 reads ENHRY; CDR2 reads SYGVKD. The CDR3 totals 14 residues. CDR3 protein: CAISVAGGGNEQFF. The CDR3 DNA reads as TGTGCCATCAGTGTAGCGGGGGGCGGCAATGAGCAGTTCTTC.

This clonotype was observed many times. The chain recombines TRBV6-6 with TRBJ1-2; D gene ambiguous. CDR3 length equals 14 residues. The germline V and J ends were trimmed by 7 bases and 4 bases, with 16 bases remaining between them. Germline V gene lookup returns CDR1 MNHNY and CDR2 SVGAGI (reference sequence). CDR3: CASTDSAVGYGYTF. DNA of the CDR3: TGTGCCAGCACCGACTCAGCAGTTGGCTATGGCTACACCTTC.

This clonotype was counted a few times. The chain links TRBV30 to TRBJ1-2; D ambiguous. CDR3 size: 13 residues. V dropped 4 bases and J dropped 3 bases, with 12 bases sitting between them. Germline CDR1 and CDR2: GTSNPN and SVGIG (reference sequence). The CDR3 DNA follows: TGTGCCTGGAATCCGGGCCACGACTATGGCTACACCTTC. This codes for CAWNPGHDYGYTF.

This clonotype was seen many times. The chain recombines TRBV4-2 with TRBJ2-5; 16 nucleotides align to TRBD2. Losses at the gene ends were 1 base for V and 2 bases for J; bases not matched to a gene: 7. The CDR3 runs to 19 residues. CDR1 is LGHNA and CDR2 is YNFKEQ in the germline V gene. Here the CDR3 reads CASSQGGLAGGPNQETQYF. The CDR3 DNA reads TGTGCCAGCAGCCAAGGGGGACTAGCGGGGGGGCCTAATCAAGAGACCCAGTACTTC.

This clonotype has at least ten counts. This chain links TRBV18 with TRBJ2-7; unclear D gene. V was pared by 5 bases and J by 4 bases, with 9 bases between. Germline loops: CDR1 KGHSH, CDR2 LQKENI. The CDR3 extends over 12 amino acids. CDR3 sequence reads: CASSNGVYEQYF. As DNA, the CDR3 is TGTGCCAGCTCAAATGGGGTTTACGAGCAGTACTTC.

The V call is TRBV15, the J call TRBJ1-4; 7 nucleotides agree with TRBD1. V lost 5 bases, J lost 8 bases, and 11 bases stayed unmatched. Germline CDR1 and CDR2: LNHNV and YYDKDF (reference sequence). The CDR3 loop spans 15 amino acids. CDR3 amino acids: CATSAPGQGGEKLFF. The CDR3 DNA follows: TGTGCCACCAGCGCCCCCGGCCAGGGGGGAGAAAAACTGTTTTTT.

This clonotype was detected only a few times. A read error may explain this, as a much larger clone is one base away. The J gene is TRBJ2-1, the V gene TRBV4-3; 14 bases are shared with TRBD2. The CDR3 spans 18 residues. The J segment lost 9 bases and the V segment lost 1 base, leaving 11 bases of the junction unmatched. From germline, CDR1 is LGHNA and CDR2 YSLEER. The CDR3 here is CASSQAARLAGGRGEQFF. The CDR3 DNA reads TGCGCCAGCAGCCAAGCCGCCCGACTAGCGGGGGGGCGGGGTGAGCAGTTCTTC.

There are many counts of this clonotype. A clone one base away is much larger, so this may be a read error. The chain joins TRBV20-1 to TRBJ2-7; 8 bases agree with TRBD1. The length of the CDR3 is 14 residues. Trimming at V came to 6 bases and at J to 3 bases, leaving 10 bases not matched to a gene. The germline V gene has CDR1 DFQATT and CDR2 SNEGSKA (reference sequence). CDR3 bases: TGCAGTGCAAGGTGGACAGGGAGAGGCTACGAGCAGTACTTC. Translating it yields CSARWTGRGYEQYF.

This clonotype has a count of ten or more. The chain combines TRBV25-1 with TRBJ2-7, with D possibly matching TRBD2 (7 bases). V gave up 2 bases and J gave up 2 bases, with 13 bases separating them. The CDR3 contains 15 residues. The germline CDR1 and CDR2 sequences are MGHDK and SYGVNS. CDR3 sequence (DNA): TGTGCCAGCAGTGAACCGGGGGGCAGAACCTACGAGCAGTACTTC. It specifies CASSEPGGRTYEQYF.

This clonotype occurred many times. The chain combines TRBV12-3 or TRBV12-4 with TRBJ1-6; D not certain. CDR3 length equals 14 residues. The V end was cut by 2 bases, the J end by 9 bases, with 11 bases between. CDR3 bases: TGTGCCAGCAGTTTATTGTCAAGGGTTTCACCCCTCCACTTT. It yields the protein CASSLLSRVSPLHF.

V is TRBV5-5 and J is TRBJ2-3; 9 bases fit TRBD2. CDR1 is SGHKS and CDR2 is YYEKEE in the germline V gene (reference sequence). This CDR3 is built from 18 residues. The V gene end was trimmed by 4 bases and the J gene end by 6 bases; junction bases not matched to a gene: 18. The CDR3 region is CASSVRLAGAYPGDTQYF. The CDR3 DNA follows: TGTGCCAGCAGCGTACGGTTAGCGGGGGCGTACCCTGGGGATACGCAGTATTTT.

This clonotype came up many times. The V gene is TRBV29-1, the J gene TRBJ1-4; TRBD1 is a possible D gene (6 bases). V lost 7 bases to trimming and J lost 7 bases, with 16 bases between them. CDR3 length equals 13 residues. The germline V gene encodes CDR1 SQVTM and CDR2 ANQGSEA. The CDR3 DNA is TGCAGCGCCGGCGGGGGGGCAATTGAAAAACTGTTTTTT. It translates to CSAGGGAIEKLFF.

The V call is TRBV11-2, the J call TRBJ1-3; D may be TRBD1 (6 bases). Germline V lookup: CDR1 SGHAT, CDR2 FQNNGV. This CDR3 is 18 amino acids long. Trimming took 0 bases from V and 0 from J, leaving 15 bases between them. CDR3 residues: CASSLERGQRSSGNTIYF. The CDR3 nucleotides read TGTGCCAGCAGCTTAGAAAGAGGACAGAGGAGCTCTGGAAACACCATATATTTT.

At least ten counts were recorded for this clonotype. This chain joins TRBV6-5 and TRBJ2-6; D is possibly TRBD2 (5 bases). The CDR3 runs 15 residues. Per the germline V gene, CDR1 is MNHEY and CDR2 is SVGAGI. Trimming cost V 3 bases and J 2 bases, with 8 bases left between them. CDR3 sequence (DNA): TGTGCCAGCAGTTATGGGCGGGCTGGGGCCAACGTCCTGACTTTC. This gives the protein CASSYGRAGANVLTF.

Note on this clonotype: With a much larger clone just one base away, this may be a read error. V is TRBV20-1 and J is TRBJ1-2, with a possible D match to TRBD1 (6 bases). The germline V gene has CDR1 DFQATT and CDR2 SNEGSKA (reference sequence). The CDR3 is made up of 14 amino acids. Trimming pared 8 bases from V and 1 base from J, leaving 17 bases between. CDR3 in DNA: TGCAGTACTAAAAACAGGGTCTTTAACTATGGCTACACCTTC. It yields the protein CSTKNRVFNYGYTF.

The V and J genes are TRBV14 and TRBJ2-3; 7 bases line up with TRBD2. The germline gives CDR1 SGHDN, CDR2 FVKESK. The CDR3 totals 16 residues. V lost 0 bases, J lost 6 bases, and 9 bases stayed unmatched. The CDR3 DNA reads TGTGCCAGCAGCCAAGACATTCCCACTAGCGCGGATACGCAGTATTTT. Translation: CASSQDIPTSADTQYF.

This clonotype showed up just a few times. The chain joins TRBV6-1 to TRBJ2-1, with 11 nucleotides matching TRBD1. The CDR3 contains 14 residues. V was pared by 7 bases and J by 3 bases, with 2 bases of the junction left unmatched. Germline V lookup: CDR1 MNHNS, CDR2 SASEGT. CDR3 sequence: CASTGTGGYNEQFF. CDR3 nucleotide sequence: TGTGCCAGCACCGGGACAGGGGGCTACAATGAGCAGTTCTTC.